These T cell receptor beta chains were read from a single sample in a study of blood T cell repertoires in COVID-19. Sequencing was performed with immunoSEQ multiplex PCR; in TCRdb, only in-frame clones are kept and a portion is missing. The sample gives around 30,000 clones, about 88% of which show up once; 8% to 10% is in the top ten. The sequenced material came from peripheral blood. The receptor set was obtained from a human donor in a cohort sampled during active COVID-19. Both conserved end residues are part of each CDR3. Each record gives: D gene, clone size, J gene, V gene, CDR3 protein, CDR3 DNA. D genes are given only for firm matches. Not every row has a clone size; where given, it reads once, few, many or a size class.

>-|-|TRBJ2-1|TRBV7-9
CASSFIDEQFF
TGTGCCAGCAGCTTTATCGATGAGCAGTTCTTC
>TRBD1|-|TRBJ1-4|TRBV4-1
CASSQDWGDSPTANEKLFF
TGCGCCAGCAGCCAAGATTGGGGGGACAGTCCCACAGCTAATGAAAAACTGTTTTTT
>-|-|TRBJ1-5|TRBV10-2
CASSVQGNQPQHF
TGCGCCAGCAGTGTTCAGGGAAATCAGCCCCAGCATTTT
>-|-|TRBJ2-3|TRBV10-3
CAISDRVTSTDTQYF
TGTGCCATCAGTGACAGGGTAACTAGCACAGATACGCAGTATTTT
>-|-|TRBJ2-5|TRBV30
CAWNLAALVPQYF
TGTGCCTGGAACCTTGCAGCGCTAGTGCCCCAGTACTTC
>TRBD1|-|TRBJ2-7|TRBV4-1
CASSQSGQRPYEQYF
TGCGCCAGCAGCCAATCGGGACAGCGGCCCTACGAGCAGTACTTC
>-|-|TRBJ1-3|TRBV7-2
CASSLEVGLSGNTIYF
TGTGCCAGCAGCTTAGAGGTGGGCCTCTCTGGAAACACCATATATTTT
>TRBD2|once|TRBJ2-5|TRBV3-1/TRBV3-2
CASSQSRWASGDQETQYF
TGTGCCAGCAGCCAATCCCGGTGGGCTAGCGGAGACCAAGAGACCCAGTACTTC
>TRBD2|-|TRBJ2-4|TRBV4-2
CASSQESASGKNIQYF
TGTGCCAGCAGCCAAGAATCGGCTAGCGGAAAAAACATTCAGTACTTC
>-|-|TRBJ1-6|TRBV28
CASSLGGRGGSPLHF
TGTGCCAGCAGTTTGGGCGGCAGGGGCGGTTCACCCCTCCACTTT
>-|-|TRBJ2-7|TRBV27
CASSLSRLALYEQYF
TGTGCCAGCAGTTTATCGAGACTTGCCCTCTACGAGCAGTACTTC
>-|-|TRBJ1-1|TRBV29-1
CSAGRGNTEAFF
TGCAGCGCAGGGAGGGGGAACACTGAAGCTTTCTTT
>TRBD1|-|TRBJ1-1|TRBV5-1
CASTGQVNTEAFF
TGCGCCAGCACGGGACAGGTGAACACTGAAGCTTTCTTT
>-|-|TRBJ1-2|TRBV4-2
CASSQEVQPSYGYTF
TGTGCCAGCAGCCAAGAAGTACAGCCCAGCTATGGCTACACCTTC
>-|few|TRBJ2-7|TRBV4-1
CASSQDLAYEQYF
TGCGCCAGCAGCCAAGACCTAGCCTACGAGCAGTACTTC
>TRBD1|-|TRBJ2-2|TRBV2
CASSTTGTGRSGELFF
TGTGCCAGCAGTACCACCGGGACAGGGAGGTCCGGGGAGCTGTTTTTT
>-|-|TRBJ2-7|TRBV7-2
CASSLAFGEQYEQYF
TGTGCCAGCAGCTTAGCGTTCGGGGAACAATACGAGCAGTACTTC
>-|-|TRBJ2-1|TRBV11-2
CAASGGNLGNEQFF
TGTGCTGCGTCCGGGGGAAATCTGGGCAATGAGCAGTTCTTC
>TRBD1|-|TRBJ1-3|TRBV5-1
CASSLVQGGNTIYF
TGCGCCAGCAGCTTGGTACAGGGGGGAAACACCATATATTTT
>-|-|TRBJ2-2|TRBV19
CASRAGAGNTGELFF
TGTGCCAGTAGGGCGGGGGCAGGGAACACCGGGGAGCTGTTTTTT
>TRBD2|-|TRBJ2-3|TRBV5-1
CATGTSGGPNTDTQYF
TGCGCCACCGGAACTAGCGGGGGGCCGAACACAGATACGCAGTATTTT
>-|-|TRBJ1-3|TRBV6-5
CASSSGQFSGNTIYF
TGTGCCAGCAGCTCTGGACAGTTCTCTGGAAACACCATATATTTT
>TRBD1|-|TRBJ1-6|TRBV11-2
CASSSPPEDRVLHF
TGTGCCAGCAGCTCACCCCCCGAGGACAGGGTACTCCACTTT
>TRBD1|-|TRBJ1-2|TRBV6-5
CASRRQGDGYTF
TGTGCCAGCAGAAGACAGGGGGATGGCTACACCTTC
>-|-|TRBJ1-2|TRBV28
CASSPPGGGLGGYTF
TGTGCCAGCAGTCCCCCCGGCGGGGGATTGGGTGGCTACACCTTC
>-|-|TRBJ2-1|TRBV2
CASSSRTLVNEQFF
TGTGCCAGCAGCTCAAGAACGCTAGTCAATGAGCAGTTCTTC
>-|once|TRBJ2-6|TRBV4-1
CASSPVSGANVLTF
TGCGCCAGCAGCCCTGTGTCTGGGGCCAACGTCCTGACTTTC
>TRBD1|once|TRBJ1-6|TRBV5-6
CASSFYQGVAPLHF
TGTGCCAGCAGCTTTTATCAGGGGGTGGCACCCCTCCACTTT
>TRBD1|-|TRBJ2-1|TRBV2
CASSEKTGVEQFF
TGTGCCAGCAGTGAAAAGACAGGGGTTGAGCAGTTCTTC
>TRBD2|few|TRBJ2-1|TRBV6-5
CASSYVRGGLGEQFF
TGTGCCAGCAGTTATGTGCGGGGGGGCCTGGGTGAGCAGTTCTTC
>-|-|TRBJ2-3|TRBV2
CASSSSGGGDTQYF
TGTGCCAGCAGTTCCTCCGGGGGAGGAGATACGCAGTATTTT
>-|-|TRBJ2-5|TRBV14
CASSRDSLGAQYF
TGTGCCAGCAGCCGAGACAGTCTAGGGGCCCAGTACTTC
>-|-|TRBJ1-3|TRBV3-1/TRBV3-2
CASSQRGNTIYF
TGTGCCAGCAGTCAGAGGGGAAACACCATATATTTT
>-|-|TRBJ1-5|TRBV28
CAIQGVNQPQHF
TGTGCCATACAGGGTGTAAATCAGCCCCAGCATTTT
>-|-|TRBJ1-4|TRBV28
CASSFLTNEKLFF
TGTGCCAGCAGTTTCCTAACTAATGAAAAACTGTTTTTT
>TRBD2|-|TRBJ2-3|TRBV9
CASSEPWSSGENTQYF
TGTGCCAGCAGCGAGCCCTGGTCTAGCGGGGAGAATACGCAGTATTTT